A single sample gave rise to the 6 T cell receptor beta chains below, sequenced in a study of blood T cells in healthy people across ages. A second roughly 6 to 11 cycle PCR used barcoded and J-beta primers. MiXCR, run by TCRdb on the 5' RACE reads, gives a single entry per CDR3 protein. Of roughly 1.6 million distinct CDR3 sequences detected, around 36% appear once; the ten largest clones hold about 11%. The source material was blood. These TCRs come from a woman aged 25-40 years in good health.

This clonotype is a singleton in its sample. Mismatch with germline at one junction end may stem from a read error. The rearrangement joins TRBV5-1 to TRBJ2-6; maybe TRBD1 (6 bases). The length of the CDR3 is 15 residues. Looked up from germline, CDR1 is SGHRS and CDR2 is YFSETQ. The CDR3, as DNA: TGCGCCAGCAGCCTACAGGGTTTTGGGGCCAACGTCCGGCCCTTC. Amino acids: CASSLQGFGANVRPF.

Only a few counts were recorded for this clonotype. V and J are TRBV6-1 and TRBJ1-2; TRBD1 matches 8 bases. J gave up 4 bases and V 4 bases, and 5 bases lay outside the gene matches. There are 14 residues in the CDR3. Germline V CDR1 and CDR2: MNHNS, SASEGT. The CDR3 region has the DNA TGTGCCAGCAGTGCCGCCGGGACAGGCTATGGCTACACCTTC. Protein: CASSAAGTGYGYTF.

This clonotype was picked up a small number of times. The V call is TRBV25-1, the J call TRBJ2-5; 7 bases agree with TRBD1. CDR1 and CDR2 from the germline V gene are MGHDK and SYGVNS. The J segment lost 1 base and the V segment lost 3 bases, leaving 5 bases of the junction unmatched. The CDR3 contains 15 residues. CDR3 sequence (DNA): TGTGCCAGCAGTGAGGGAAGGGGGCGCCAAGAGACCCAGTACTTC. Encoded protein: CASSEGRGRQETQYF. Variable domain in full (rest from reference TRBV25-1 and TRBJ2-5): EADIYQTPRYLVIGTGKKITLECSQTMGHDKMYWYQQDPGMELHLIHYSYGVNSTEKGDLSSESTVSRIRTEHFPLTLESARPSHTSQYLCASSEGRGRQETQYFGPGTRLLVL.

V usage is TRBV4-1 and J usage is TRBJ2-2; D is perhaps TRBD2 (6 bases). The V gene lost 2 bases and the J gene lost 4 bases, with 11 bases spanning the gap. Looked up from germline, CDR1 is MGHRA and CDR2 is YSYEKL. This CDR3 is 15 amino acids long. In DNA form, the CDR3 reads TGCGCCAGCAGCCAACTCCGGGGGAGCACCGGGGAGCTGTTTTTT. Its translation: CASSQLRGSTGELFF.

This clonotype was seen more than once but under ten times. The chain carries TRBV29-1 and TRBJ2-1; 9 bases agree with TRBD1. CDR3 length equals 17 residues. Trimming took 3 bases from V and 0 from J; bases not matched to a gene: 9. Germline V gives CDR1 SQVTM, CDR2 ANQGSEA. The chain's CDR3 is CSVDAGQGESSYNEQFF. The CDR3 coding sequence is TGCAGCGTTGACGCGGGACAGGGCGAGAGCTCCTACAATGAGCAGTTCTTC.

Concerning this clonotype: One end of the junction does not line up with germline, which may come from a read error. The V and J genes are TRBV20-1 and TRBJ2-7, with TRBD1 identical over 9 bases. Germline CDR1 reads DFQATT; CDR2 reads SNEGSKA (reference sequence). The CDR3 covers 14 residues. This CDR3 is CRANPDRGKYEQYF. Written as DNA, the CDR3 is TGCAGGGCTAACCCTGACAGGGGGAAGTACGAGCAGTACTTC.